This is a list of T cell receptor beta chains from one sample in a study of blood T cell repertoires in COVID-19. Sequencing used immunoSEQ multiplex PCR; TCRdb keeps in-frame clones, though not all of them. Among about 96,000 clones listed, 70% to 85% were seen once. The source material was peripheral blood. These receptors all come from a woman aged 55 to 70 with acute or convalescent COVID-19. Both conserved end residues are part of each CDR3. The order of the fields is V gene, D gene, J gene, clone size, CDR3 DNA, CDR3 protein. D genes are given only for firm matches. Expanded clones are given a class, and other clones once, few, many or no size at all.

v_gene: TRBV5-1; d_gene: NA; j_gene: TRBJ2-5; abundance: NA; CDR3nt: TGCGCCAGCAGCTTGGGTACCCGGGAGACCCAGTACTTC; CDR3aa: CASSLGTRETQYF
v_gene: TRBV12-3/TRBV12-4; d_gene: NA; j_gene: TRBJ1-6; abundance: NA; CDR3nt: TGTGCCAGCAGTGCCCAGGGAACTTCACCCCTCCACTTT; CDR3aa: CASSAQGTSPLHF
v_gene: TRBV2; d_gene: NA; j_gene: TRBJ2-5; abundance: NA; CDR3nt: TGTGCCAGCAGTGAACGGGAGACCCAGTACTTC; CDR3aa: CASSERETQYF
v_gene: TRBV6-7; d_gene: NA; j_gene: TRBJ1-1; abundance: NA; CDR3nt: TGTGCCAGCAGTCCACAGGGAGGGGGTGAAGCTTTCTTT; CDR3aa: CASSPQGGGEAFF
v_gene: TRBV6-5; d_gene: TRBD1; j_gene: TRBJ2-3; abundance: NA; CDR3nt: TGTGCCAGCAGGACAGACAGGGGTGCCACAGATACGCAGTATTTT; CDR3aa: CASRTDRGATDTQYF
v_gene: TRBV18; d_gene: TRBD1; j_gene: TRBJ2-2; abundance: NA; CDR3nt: TGTGCCAGCTCACCCACAGGGGCGAACACCGGGGAGCTGTTTTTT; CDR3aa: CASSPTGANTGELFF
v_gene: TRBV7-2; d_gene: NA; j_gene: TRBJ2-3; abundance: NA; CDR3nt: TGTGCCAGCAGCTTAGACGGAGGGGGGGCGGATACGCAGTATTTT; CDR3aa: CASSLDGGGADTQYF
v_gene: TRBV5-4; d_gene: NA; j_gene: TRBJ2-7; abundance: NA; CDR3nt: TGTGCCAGCAGCTTGAAGGGGCGCAACGAGCAGTACTTC; CDR3aa: CASSLKGRNEQYF
v_gene: TRBV27; d_gene: NA; j_gene: TRBJ2-7; abundance: few; CDR3nt: TGTGCCAGCAGTCTCTCGGACAGCGGCTCCTACGAGCAGTACTTC; CDR3aa: CASSLSDSGSYEQYF
v_gene: TRBV7-2; d_gene: TRBD1; j_gene: TRBJ1-2; abundance: NA; CDR3nt: TGTGCCAGCAGCTTACAAGACAGGGGAGGTTATGGCTACACCTTC; CDR3aa: CASSLQDRGGYGYTF
v_gene: TRBV10-3; d_gene: NA; j_gene: TRBJ2-1; abundance: NA; CDR3nt: TGTGCCATCAGTGATGGGGGGGCAGCGAGAAATGAGCAGTTCTTC; CDR3aa: CAISDGGAARNEQFF
v_gene: TRBV30; d_gene: TRBD2; j_gene: TRBJ2-1; abundance: NA; CDR3nt: TGTGCCTGGAGCGGACTAGCGGGGGGGCCGGTTGAGCAGTTCTTC; CDR3aa: CAWSGLAGGPVEQFF
v_gene: TRBV6-2/TRBV6-3; d_gene: NA; j_gene: TRBJ1-5; abundance: NA; CDR3nt: TGTGCCAGCAGTTTCCCCGCCCCAGGCCAGCCCCAGCATTTT; CDR3aa: CASSFPAPGQPQHF